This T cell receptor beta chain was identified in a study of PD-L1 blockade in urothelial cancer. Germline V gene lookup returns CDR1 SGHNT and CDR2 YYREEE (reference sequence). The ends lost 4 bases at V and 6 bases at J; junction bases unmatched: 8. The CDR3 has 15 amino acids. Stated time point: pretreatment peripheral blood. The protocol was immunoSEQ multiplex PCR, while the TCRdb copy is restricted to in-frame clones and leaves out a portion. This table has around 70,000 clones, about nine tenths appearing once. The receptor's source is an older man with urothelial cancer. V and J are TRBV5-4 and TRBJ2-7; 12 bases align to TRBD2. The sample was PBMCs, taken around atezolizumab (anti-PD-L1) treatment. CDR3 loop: CASSELAGGRSEQYF. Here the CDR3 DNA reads TGTGCCAGCAGCGAACTAGCGGGAGGACGCTCCGAGCAGTACTTC.